This TCR beta chain was identified during a study of cytomegalovirus exposure and HLA in healthy donors. Study outcomes and limitations: The listing of 150 or so TCR beta chains classed them as cytomegalovirus-associated. Subsequent analysis revealed that first-cohort TCR clusters tended to co-occur in the approximately 120 validation repertoires.

With regard to this clone: As yet, its antigen is unknown.

Assay used: immunoSEQ multiplex PCR; TCRdb lists only in-frame clones, some missing. This sample carries over 200,000 clones, roughly 84% of them seen once, and the ten largest clones take roughly an eighth. Sequencing was carried out using PBMCs. The source is a woman in her 30s in good health and CMV-seropositive.

The CDR3 DNA reads as TGTGCCATCAGTGACTCCGGGACCGTATTACCTGAAGCTTTCTTT. This codes for CAISDSGTVLPEAFF. This chain joins TRBV10-3 and TRBJ1-1; a possible D gene is TRBD1 (5 bases). The V end lost 3 bases, the J end lost 6 bases, and 17 bases lay between the germline ends. This CDR3 region has 15 residues. Germline CDR1 ENHRY, CDR2 SYGVKD.